Reported below is one T cell receptor (beta chain). Its antigen has not been determined. The record has no base qualities; no much larger clone is one base away. The data derive from a study of blood T cell repertoires in COVID-19 (dated by TCRdb to the early 2020s). About the investigation overall: Samples covering the acute and convalescent phases of COVID-19 were provided by collaborators in the United States, Italy and Spain. The material from the prospective study consisted of cDNA or gDNA derived from T cells, B-cell-depleted T cells, or PBMCs. Subjects who had been exposed to COVID-19, were actively infected with it, or had recovered from it provided the deeply sampled blood TCRbeta repertoires that made up the dataset. The repertoires were made available in a free public database intended to serve as a resource for research on the immune response to SARS-CoV-2. Samples were obtained from the ongoing ImmuneRACE study (first 160 participants) and from 1,254 subjects provided by 6 global collaborators. The sample metadata nearly always contained a de-identified subject ID, COVID-19 status, age in years and sex. Where HLA class I and class II types were available, the types were taken from metadata supplied by the sample provider, not from assay-based typing. General study outcomes and caveats: Clinical and demographic metadata were provided uncurated, with the amount varying by source and participant.

TCRbeta CDR3 regions were amplified from genomic DNA by means of the immunoSEQ Assay, a bias-controlled multiplex PCR. The study's own analysis went as follows. Nucleated cell counts per sample were estimated from amplification of reference gene primers within the assay. To quantify the absolute abundance of each unique TCRbeta CDR3 rearrangement, sequence reads were collapsed and filtered. For each sample, productive Simpson clonality was calculated as the square root of Simpson's diversity index across productive rearrangements. The table was pulled from immuneACCESS by TCRdb, which kept in-frame rearrangements only. Such tables lose some clones; where checked, under half of the loss comes from unresolved V genes, and the rest has no known cause. The V and J calls and clone size are taken from that table; D and trimming were inferred from the DNA. This sample holds around 120,000 clones; 85% were observed only once. Together, the top ten hold about a tenth of the sample.

For CDR1 and CDR2, the germline V gene lists SGHRS and YFSETQ. The CDR3, cysteine through phenylalanine, is 14 amino acids long. The kept DNA is CDR3 alone, 42 bases in frame from the first base. Trimming removed 4 bases from V and 0 bases from J; the gene matches leave 3 bases unexplained. Whole blood was collected in K2EDTA tubes by collaborating institutions according to the institutions' own protocols. For TCRbeta analysis, collaborators shipped samples as frozen whole blood, isolated PBMCs, or DNA extracted from either of those sample types. The source is a man aged 80 or over with acute or convalescent COVID-19. The chain uses TRBV5-1 and TRBJ1-2; TRBD1 lines up with 7 middle nucleotides. The specimen sequenced was peripheral blood. The CDR3 reads as follows: CASSVGQTNYGYTF. The DNA sequence follows: TGCGCCAGCAGCGTGGGACAGACTAACTATGGCTACACCTTC.